The 26 T cell receptor beta chains given below trace back to one sample, sequenced in a study of cytomegalovirus exposure and HLA in healthy donors. The PCR employed 60 Vbeta primers together with 13 Jbeta primers. Generated by immunoSEQ multiplex PCR, the TCRdb table keeps only in-frame clones and is missing some. Of over 150,000 clones listed, over 75% were seen once; the top ten hold approximately 4.5%. Sequencing was performed on PBMCs. The receptors were gathered from a man aged 40-55 years in good health and CMV-seronegative.

CDR3 sequence: CASRTSGGQETQYF. The CDR3 DNA sequence: TGTGCCAGCAGAACTAGCGGGGGCCAAGAGACCCAGTACTTC. The chain links TRBV7-9 to TRBJ2-5, with 11 bases identical to TRBD2. The CDR3 is 14 residues long. Germline V gives CDR1 SEHNR, CDR2 FQNEAQ (reference sequence). J gave up 1 base and V 6 bases, and 1 base lay outside the gene matches.

This clone was recorded a few times. V gene TRBV10-3 combines with J gene TRBJ2-2; 10 nucleotides align to TRBD1. Losses at the gene ends were 9 bases for V and 6 bases for J; bases not matched to a gene: 4. Germline V gene data show CDR1 as ENHRY and CDR2 as SYGVKD. CDR3 length: 13 amino acids. The DNA of the CDR3 is TGTGCCATGACCGGGACAGGGGCCGGGGAGCTGTTTTTT. Protein: CAMTGTGAGELFF.

This chain joins TRBV2 and TRBJ2-7; TRBD2 is a possible D gene (7 bases). The CDR3 totals 14 residues. CDR1 SNHLY and CDR2 FYNNEI come from the germline V gene. In nucleotides, the CDR3 is TGTGGGATCACGAGAGGGGGGGCCGGGGACGAGCAGTACTTC. Translation: CGITRGGAGDEQYF.

The V and J genes are TRBV28 and TRBJ1-2, with 7 bases that match TRBD1. CDR3 length: 15 residues. Germline loops: CDR1 MDHEN, CDR2 SYDVKM. Trimming cost V 5 bases and J 3 bases; bases outside gene matches: 9. Written as DNA, the CDR3 is TGTGCCAGCAGTACCAGACAGGGTATTCACTATGGCTACACCTTC. Its protein is CASSTRQGIHYGYTF.

This sequence joins TRBV6-5 and TRBJ2-5, with 10 bases that match TRBD2. The CDR3 contains 14 residues. Germline CDR1 reads MNHEY; CDR2 reads SVGAGI. J was trimmed by 1 base and V by 7 bases; bases with no gene match: 3. CDR3 in amino acids: CASTSGGGQETQYF. The CDR3 DNA reads TGTGCCAGCACCAGCGGGGGGGGCCAAGAGACCCAGTACTTC.

J is TRBJ2-3 and V is TRBV5-8; possible D gene TRBD2, 6 bases. Germline V CDR1 and CDR2: SGHTS, YDEGEE. Trimming removed 0 bases at V and 1 base at J, with 15 bases between. The CDR3 consists of 17 residues. The CDR3, as DNA: TGTGCCAGCAGCTTGGGTTTCGGGGGAAGGGGCACAGATACGCAGTATTTT. The encoded protein is CASSLGFGGRGTDTQYF.

CDR3 residues: CASSDKENNSPLHF. The CDR3 DNA follows: TGTGCCAGCAGTGATAAGGAGAATAATTCACCCCTCCACTTT. The chain combines TRBV2 with TRBJ1-6; D gene ambiguous. The CDR3 sequence is 14 residues long. CDR1 is SNHLY, CDR2 FYNNEI, per germline. V was cut by 3 bases and J by 5 bases, with 8 bases left in between.

Written as DNA, the CDR3 is TGTGCCAGTAGTATAGAAACCCAGACCTACAATGAGCAGTTCTTC. The encoded protein is CASSIETQTYNEQFF. The chain recombines TRBV19 with TRBJ2-1, with D uncertain. The germline V gene encodes CDR1 LNHDA and CDR2 SQIVND (reference sequence). The V end was cut by 0 bases, the J end by 2 bases, with 8 bases between. This CDR3 has 15 residues.

This chain joins TRBV5-4 and TRBJ1-1; D may be TRBD1 (6 bases). Germline V gene lookup returns CDR1 SGHNT and CDR2 YYREEE (reference sequence). Trimming took 2 bases from V and 3 from J, leaving 14 bases between them. The CDR3 consists of 15 residues. CDR3 amino acids: CASSFVGGAHTEAFF. The CDR3 DNA reads as TGTGCCAGCAGCTTCGTAGGGGGAGCCCACACTGAAGCTTTCTTT.

The gene calls are TRBV28 and TRBJ2-7, with 7 bases that match TRBD2. Trimming at V came to 6 bases and at J to 1 base, leaving 6 bases not matched to a gene. There are 14 residues in the CDR3. Germline V gene sequence: CDR1 MDHEN, CDR2 SYDVKM. The chain's CDR3 is CASSPGGPSYEQYF. DNA for the CDR3: TGTGCCAGCAGCCCGGGGGGACCTTCCTACGAGCAGTACTTC.

Remarks on this clone: At one of its ends the junction is not consistent with the germline gene, which may arise from a read error. This sequence joins TRBV7-9 and TRBJ1-5, with TRBD1 identical over 10 bases. CDR3 length: 16 residues. CDR1 and CDR2 (germline): SEHNR, FQNEAQ (reference sequence). The CDR3 is CSSSLGDRGRNQPQHF. The DNA of the CDR3 is TGTTCCAGCAGCTTAGGGGACAGGGGTCGGAATCAGCCCCAGCATTTT.

V and J are TRBV11-3 and TRBJ1-1; TRBD1 matches 8 bases. Germline V CDR1 and CDR2: SGHNT, YENEEA. Unmatched junction bases numbered 4, after V lost 5 bases and J lost 5 bases. The CDR3 has 13 residues. CDR3: CASSPRQGTEAFF. CDR3 DNA sequence: TGTGCCAGCAGCCCCCGACAGGGGACTGAAGCTTTCTTT.

The sample holds one count of this clone. The chain links TRBV5-1 to TRBJ2-2, with D maybe TRBD2 (5 bases). CDR1 and CDR2 from the germline V gene are SGHRS and YFSETQ. Between the trimmed V and J ends, which lost 2 bases and 7 bases, there was a span of 6 bases. The CDR3 length is 12 residues. The CDR3 DNA reads as TGCGCCAGCAGCTTCGAGGGCGGGGAGCTGTTTTTT. This encodes CASSFEGGELFF.

This rearrangement joins TRBV6-4 to TRBJ1-5, with a possible D match to TRBD1 (6 bases). CDR3 length equals 17 residues. Germline CDR1 MRHNA, CDR2 SNTAGT. Trimming cost V 2 bases and J 5 bases, with 19 bases left between them. The CDR3 bases are TGTGCCAGCAGTGACCTAGGGGGGGACAACCGGGATCAGCCCCAGCATTTT. It codes for CASSDLGGDNRDQPQHF.

The V and J genes are TRBV14 and TRBJ2-3, with TRBD2 as a possible D gene (6 bases). The germline V gene has CDR1 SGHDN and CDR2 FVKESK. The CDR3 sequence is 14 residues long. V lost 7 bases to trimming and J lost 4 bases, with 15 bases between them. CDR3 in amino acids: CASMEGSNSDTQYF. CDR3 nucleotide sequence: TGTGCCAGCATGGAGGGTTCGAACTCAGATACGCAGTATTTT.

J is TRBJ2-3 and V is TRBV7-8, with 10 bases fitting TRBD2. This CDR3 is built from 15 residues. The ends lost 5 bases at V and 1 base at J; junction bases unmatched: 3. Germline assignment: CDR1 SGHVS and CDR2 FQNEAQ. CDR3 nucleotide sequence: TGTGCCAGCAGCACAACTAGCGGGGGCACAGATACGCAGTATTTT. Residues: CASSTTSGGTDTQYF.

This rearrangement joins TRBV6-5 to TRBJ2-7; 7 bases are a match to TRBD1. V dropped 6 bases and J dropped 3; count of bases not matched to a gene: 2. The CDR3 loop spans 12 amino acids. Germline CDR1 reads MNHEY; CDR2 reads SVGAGI. CDR3 region: CASRGQFYEQYF. CDR3 nucleotides: TGTGCCAGCAGGGGACAGTTCTACGAGCAGTACTTC.

This sequence joins TRBV10-3 and TRBJ2-7; 9 bases map to TRBD1. V was pared by 9 bases and J by 7 bases, with 4 bases of the junction left unmatched. The CDR3 sequence is 11 residues long. Germline assignment: CDR1 ENHRY and CDR2 SYGVKD. CDR3 amino acids: CAIQGAGEQYF. Written as DNA, the CDR3 is TGTGCCATACAGGGGGCTGGGGAGCAGTACTTC.

This clone was counted once. Sequence at one end of the junction differs from germline and may be a read error. The chain recombines TRBV7-9 with TRBJ1-6; 8 bases agree with TRBD1. The germline V gene has CDR1 SEHNR and CDR2 FQNEAQ (reference sequence). The CDR3 sequence is 14 residues long. The CDR3, as DNA: TGTTCCAGCAGCCCGGACAGGGATAATTCACCCCTCCACTTT. It yields the protein CSSSPDRDNSPLHF.

V is TRBV6-1 and J is TRBJ2-5; 8 bases map to TRBD2. V lost 6 bases and J lost 7; bases outside the gene matches: 13. CDR1 is MNHNS and CDR2 is SASEGT in the germline V gene. The CDR3 extends over 15 amino acids. The CDR3 spells CASRAISGEGGTQYF. The CDR3 nucleotides are TGTGCCAGCAGGGCGATTAGCGGGGAAGGGGGGACCCAGTACTTC.

This clone was seen more than once but under ten times. The V call is TRBV2, the J call TRBJ1-1; D is ambiguous. The V gene lost 10 bases and the J gene lost 1 base, with 16 bases spanning the gap. This CDR3 has 14 residues. Germline CDR1 reads SNHLY; CDR2 reads FYNNEI. The CDR3 is CATLRETSNTEAFF. CDR3 sequence (DNA): TGTGCCACTCTAAGGGAGACATCGAACACTGAAGCTTTCTTT.

The V and J genes are TRBV7-8 and TRBJ1-2, with D possibly TRBD1 on 5 matching bases. Germline V lookup: CDR1 SGHVS, CDR2 FQNEAQ. The CDR3 is made up of 17 amino acids. V lost 1 base to trimming and J lost 0 bases, with 15 bases between them. The CDR3 coding sequence is TGTGCCAGCAGCTTAGTAGGAACAGGAGATACTAACTATGGCTACACCTTC. The encoded protein is CASSLVGTGDTNYGYTF.

The rearrangement joins TRBV5-4 to TRBJ2-7, with 10 nucleotides matching TRBD1. The J segment lost 6 bases and the V segment lost 3 bases, leaving 3 bases of the junction unmatched. Germline V gene lookup returns CDR1 SGHNT and CDR2 YYREEE (reference sequence). This CDR3 has 13 amino acids. In DNA form, the CDR3 reads TGTGCCAGCAGCTCCCGGGACAGGGGCGAGCAGTACTTC. The encoded protein is CASSSRDRGEQYF.

V usage is TRBV10-3 and J usage is TRBJ1-2; a weak D match, TRBD1 (6 bases). The V end lost 0 bases, the J end lost 8 bases, and 13 bases lay between the germline ends. Germline lookup yields CDR1 ENHRY and CDR2 SYGVKD. The CDR3 length is 14 residues. CDR3: CAISESPQGRGYTF. The CDR3 DNA sequence: TGTGCCATCAGTGAGTCCCCACAGGGAAGAGGCTACACCTTC.

The rearrangement uses TRBV4-3 and TRBJ2-7; 8 positions agree with TRBD2. The ends lost 1 base at V and 3 bases at J; junction bases unmatched: 8. Per germline, CDR1 LGHNA and CDR2 YSLEER. The CDR3 spans 16 residues. The CDR3 DNA follows: TGCGCCAGCAGCCAAGTCAATTTAGCGGGGATCTACGAGCAGTACTTC. Protein: CASSQVNLAGIYEQYF.

V gene TRBV11-2 combines with J gene TRBJ1-1; 8 nucleotides line up with TRBD1. V lost 4 bases, J lost 5 bases, and 9 bases stayed unmatched. CDR3 length: 15 residues. Germline CDR1 reads SGHAT; CDR2 reads FQNNGV. CDR3 bases: TGTGCCAGCAGCTCTTCAAACAGGGGGACGACTGAAGCTTTCTTT. Its protein product is CASSSSNRGTTEAFF. The whole variable domain, filled in from reference TRBV11-2 and TRBJ1-1, reads EAGVAQSPRYKIIEKRQSVAFWCNPISGHATLYWYQQILGQGPKLLIQFQNNGVVDDSQLPKDRFSAERLKGVDSTLKIQPAKLEDSAVYLCASSSSNRGTTEAFFGQGTRLTVV.